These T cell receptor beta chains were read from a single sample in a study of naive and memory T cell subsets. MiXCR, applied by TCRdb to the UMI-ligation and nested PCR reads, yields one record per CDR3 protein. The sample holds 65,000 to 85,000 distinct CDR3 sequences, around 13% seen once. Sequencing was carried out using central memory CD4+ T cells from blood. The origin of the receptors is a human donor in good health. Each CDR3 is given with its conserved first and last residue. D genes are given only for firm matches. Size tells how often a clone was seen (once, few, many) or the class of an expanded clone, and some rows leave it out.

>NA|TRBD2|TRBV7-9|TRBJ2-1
TGTGCCAGCAGCCGCGGGGGGGTGACGTGGGGGTTCTTC
CASSRGGVTWGFF
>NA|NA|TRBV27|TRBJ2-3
TGTGCCAGCAGTTTATTTACTAGCACAGATACGCAGTATTTT
CASSLFTSTDTQYF
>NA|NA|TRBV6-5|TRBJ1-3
TGTGCCAGCAGTTACTCGAAGGGGCTGGGGACTGGAAACACCATATATTTT
CASSYSKGLGTGNTIYF
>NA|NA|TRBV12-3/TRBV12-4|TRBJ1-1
TGTGCCAGCACCCAGGCAGCGAACACTGAAGCTTTCTTT
CASTQAANTEAFF
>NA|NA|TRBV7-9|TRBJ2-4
TGTGCCAGCAGTCTTGTCAGGGAGGCCAAAAACATTCAGTACTTC
CASSLVREAKNIQYF
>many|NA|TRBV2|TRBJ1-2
TGTGCCAGCAGTGAAGGAGGGTACTATGGCTACACCTTC
CASSEGGYYGYTF
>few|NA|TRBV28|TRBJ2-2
TGTGCCAGCAGCTCAGACTCCTCCGTGCTGTTTTTT
CASSSDSSVLFF
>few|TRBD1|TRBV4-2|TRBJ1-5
TGTGCCAGCAGCCAGACAGGGAATCAGCCCCAGCATTTT
CASSQTGNQPQHF
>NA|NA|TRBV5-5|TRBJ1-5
TGTGCCAGCAGCTTGGGTACGCAAAGCAATCAGCCCCAGCATTTT
CASSLGTQSNQPQHF
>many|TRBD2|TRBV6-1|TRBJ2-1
TGTGCCAGCAGTTGGCCGACTAGCGGGAGCCACAATGAGCAGTTCTTC
CASSWPTSGSHNEQFF
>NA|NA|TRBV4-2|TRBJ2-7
TGTGCCAGCAGCCAAGATGTATCGCTTGGGGTGTACGAGCAGTACTTC
CASSQDVSLGVYEQYF
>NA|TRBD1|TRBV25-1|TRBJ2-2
TGTGCCAGCAGTGTAGGGGGCGCGAACACCGGGGAGCTGTTTTTT
CASSVGGANTGELFF
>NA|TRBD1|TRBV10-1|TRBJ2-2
TGCGCCAGCAGCCAGAACCGGGACAGGGGCTCCGGGGAGCTGTTTTTT
CASSQNRDRGSGELFF
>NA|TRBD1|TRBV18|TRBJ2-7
TGTGCCAGCTCACCACCGGGACAGGCCTCCTACGAGCAGTACTTC
CASSPPGQASYEQYF
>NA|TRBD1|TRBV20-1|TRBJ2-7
TGCAGTGGACAGGGGGCCGCCTACGAGCAGTACTTC
CSGQGAAYEQYF
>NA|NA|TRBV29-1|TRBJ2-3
TGCAGCGTTAAGGAGGCCGCCGGAGATACGCAGTATTTT
CSVKEAAGDTQYF